A single sample gave rise to the 8 T cell receptor beta chains below, sequenced in a study of identical twins. TCRdb passed the 5' RACE reads through MiXCR, listing each CDR3 protein once. Among 700,000 to 950,000 distinct CDR3 sequences listed, over 9% were seen once. These data also formed part of another study, on yellow fever vaccine responses in identical twins.

Sequenced: PBMCs. The receptors were gathered from a woman between 18 and 30 years old in good health.

This clonotype was seen only a few times. V is TRBV16 and J is TRBJ1-4, with D unclear. Germline V lookup: CDR1 KGHSY, CDR2 FQNENV. V lost 4 bases and J 8 bases, leaving 14 bases between the germline ends. This CDR3 is 14 amino acids long. The CDR3 reads CASSPHWAQEKLFF. CDR3 sequence (DNA): TGTGCCAGCAGCCCCCATTGGGCCCAAGAAAAACTGTTTTTT.

The chain combines TRBV20-1 with TRBJ1-1; D may be TRBD1 (5 bases). The CDR3 totals 13 residues. V was clipped by 3 bases and J by 3 bases, with 11 bases between them. Germline CDR1 reads DFQATT; CDR2 reads SNEGSKA (reference sequence). This CDR3 is CSASRQSDTEAFF. DNA of the CDR3: TGCAGTGCTAGCAGACAGTCAGACACTGAAGCTTTCTTT.

This clonotype was recorded a few times. The gene calls are TRBV5-1 and TRBJ2-2; D is perhaps TRBD2 (6 bases). The CDR3 is made up of 15 amino acids. With 0 bases removed from V and 7 bases from J, the gap between germline ends came to 13 bases. Looked up from germline, CDR1 is SGHRS and CDR2 is YFSETQ. As DNA, the CDR3 is TGCGCCAGCAGCTTGGTTTCACTAGCCGGCGGGGAGCTGTTTTTT. It encodes CASSLVSLAGGELFF.

This clonotype showed up many times. This rearrangement joins TRBV20-1 to TRBJ2-1, with 8 bases fitting TRBD1. The CDR3 loop spans 15 amino acids. With V trimmed by 3 bases and J by 6 bases, 10 bases remained unmatched. Germline CDR1 is DFQATT and CDR2 is SNEGSKA (reference sequence). CDR3 in amino acids: CSARTGTGALNEQFF. The CDR3 nucleotides are TGCAGTGCTAGGACCGGGACAGGTGCCCTCAATGAGCAGTTCTTC.

To note about this clonotype: The germline gene is not matched at one end of the junction; a read error may be the cause. The gene calls are TRBV4-1 and TRBJ2-3; 10 nucleotides match TRBD2. The length of the CDR3 is 12 residues. The germline V gene encodes CDR1 MGHRA and CDR2 YSYEKL. The CDR3 bases are TGCGCCAGCAGCCAACTAGCGGGAGAAAGGCTTTTT. The encoded protein is CASSQLAGERLF.

This clonotype was counted between two and nine times. V gene TRBV29-1 combines with J gene TRBJ2-1; maybe TRBD1 (5 bases). CDR3 length: 13 residues. Trimming pared 5 bases from V and 3 bases from J, leaving 11 bases between. Germline V gene data show CDR1 as SQVTM and CDR2 as ANQGSEA. The CDR3 coding sequence is TGCAGCGTTCGATCGACAGTCTACAATGAGCAGTTCTTC. Translation: CSVRSTVYNEQFF.

This clonotype was seen more than once but under ten times. This sequence joins TRBV28 and TRBJ2-1, with 11 bases identical to TRBD2. J gave up 6 bases and V 3 bases, and 4 bases lay outside the gene matches. CDR1 is MDHEN, CDR2 SYDVKM, per germline. This CDR3 comprises 15 residues. The CDR3, as DNA: TGTGCCAGCAGTTTGTTGCTAGCGGGAGGCAATGAGCAGTTCTTC. Amino acids: CASSLLLAGGNEQFF.

The genes are TRBV4-1 and TRBJ1-3; D uncertain. The germline CDR1 and CDR2 sequences are MGHRA and YSYEKL. The CDR3 sequence is 16 residues long. V was clipped by 1 base and J by 1 base, with 11 bases between them. CDR3 DNA: TGCGCCAGCAGCCAAGGTCGGGCTTTGTCTGGAAACACCATATATTTT. Translated, it gives CASSQGRALSGNTIYF.